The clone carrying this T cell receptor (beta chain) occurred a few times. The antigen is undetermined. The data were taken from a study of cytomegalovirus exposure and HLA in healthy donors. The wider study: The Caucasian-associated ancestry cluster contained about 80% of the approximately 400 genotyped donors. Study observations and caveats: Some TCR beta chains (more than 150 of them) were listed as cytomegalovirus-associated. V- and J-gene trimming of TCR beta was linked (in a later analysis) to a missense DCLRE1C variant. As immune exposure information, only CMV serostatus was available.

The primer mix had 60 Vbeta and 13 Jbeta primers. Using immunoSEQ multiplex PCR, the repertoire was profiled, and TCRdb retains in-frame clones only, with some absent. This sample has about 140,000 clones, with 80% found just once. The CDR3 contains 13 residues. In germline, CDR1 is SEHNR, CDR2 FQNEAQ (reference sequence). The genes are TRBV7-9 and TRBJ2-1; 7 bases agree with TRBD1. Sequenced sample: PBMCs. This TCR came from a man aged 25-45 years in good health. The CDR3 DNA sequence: TGTGCAGGGGGCTTCAGCTCCTACAATGAGCAGTTCTTC. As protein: CAGGFSSYNEQFF.